This TCR beta chain was identified during a study of regulatory T cells in long-lasting Graves disease. CDR1 and CDR2 (germline): DFQATT, SNEGSKA (reference sequence). The V end was cut by 0 bases, the J end by 4 bases, with 3 bases between. The CDR3 length is 11 residues. Time point noted: newly diagnosed GD, antithyroid drugs for less than 3 months. Researchers made the TCR library from RNA that was extracted from PBMCs. Building the TCR beta libraries relied on iRepertoire HTBI primers, and CDR3 regions underwent Arm-PCR. One entry per CDR3 protein results from TCRdb running MiXCR on the multiplex PCR reads. Counted here are hundreds of thousands of distinct CDR3 sequences, around a sixth occurring once; the ten biggest clones make up about 20%. This clonotype was recorded at least ten times.

V usage is TRBV20-1 and J usage is TRBJ2-5, with D unresolved. Sequenced here: peripheral blood mononuclear cells (PBMCs), sampled at new diagnosis, from a patient treated with antithyroid drugs. The receptor was derived from a female donor with Graves disease. The CDR3 loop reads CSAREAETQYF. Written as DNA, the CDR3 is TGCAGTGCTAGAGAAGCAGAGACCCAGTACTTC.